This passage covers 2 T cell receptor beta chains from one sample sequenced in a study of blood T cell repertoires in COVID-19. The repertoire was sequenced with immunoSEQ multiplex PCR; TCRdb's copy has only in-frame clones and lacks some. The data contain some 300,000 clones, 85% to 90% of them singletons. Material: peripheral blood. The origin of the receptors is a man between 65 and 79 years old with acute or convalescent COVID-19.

The CDR3 nucleotides are TGTGCCAGCAGCCCGCTCACTGTAGCAGGGGGAACTGGACAAGAGACCCAGTACTTC. Translated: CASSPLTVAGGTGQETQYF. The chain uses TRBV7-2 and TRBJ2-5; TRBD1 agrees at 7 bases. From germline, CDR1 is SGHTA and CDR2 FQGNSA. With V trimmed by 5 bases and J by 2 bases, 20 bases remained unmatched. This CDR3 has 19 amino acids.

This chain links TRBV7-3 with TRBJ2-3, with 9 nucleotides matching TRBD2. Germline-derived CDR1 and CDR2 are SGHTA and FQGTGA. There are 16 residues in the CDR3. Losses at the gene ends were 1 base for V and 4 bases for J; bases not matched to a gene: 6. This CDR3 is CASSLNPSGVADTQYF. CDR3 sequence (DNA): TGTGCCAGCAGCTTAAACCCTAGCGGGGTGGCAGATACGCAGTATTTT.